This TCR beta chain was retrieved from a study of blood T cell repertoires in COVID-19. TCRdb's table, derived via immunoSEQ multiplex PCR, lists solely in-frame clones and lacks some. The sample has hundreds of thousands of clones; around 90% are singletons. The CDR3 runs 15 residues. Germline CDR1 and CDR2: SGHRS and YFSETQ. The trim removed 4 bases at V and 3 bases at J, leaving 10 bases unmatched. This TCR was sampled from a woman between 40 and 55 years old with COVID-19, enrolled during active disease. Sequencing was performed on peripheral blood. This chain connects TRBV5-1 to TRBJ2-7; the match to TRBD1 covers 7 bases. This CDR3 reads CASSPRGQQFYEQYF. The CDR3, as DNA: TGCGCCAGCAGCCCACGGGGACAGCAATTCTACGAGCAGTACTTC.